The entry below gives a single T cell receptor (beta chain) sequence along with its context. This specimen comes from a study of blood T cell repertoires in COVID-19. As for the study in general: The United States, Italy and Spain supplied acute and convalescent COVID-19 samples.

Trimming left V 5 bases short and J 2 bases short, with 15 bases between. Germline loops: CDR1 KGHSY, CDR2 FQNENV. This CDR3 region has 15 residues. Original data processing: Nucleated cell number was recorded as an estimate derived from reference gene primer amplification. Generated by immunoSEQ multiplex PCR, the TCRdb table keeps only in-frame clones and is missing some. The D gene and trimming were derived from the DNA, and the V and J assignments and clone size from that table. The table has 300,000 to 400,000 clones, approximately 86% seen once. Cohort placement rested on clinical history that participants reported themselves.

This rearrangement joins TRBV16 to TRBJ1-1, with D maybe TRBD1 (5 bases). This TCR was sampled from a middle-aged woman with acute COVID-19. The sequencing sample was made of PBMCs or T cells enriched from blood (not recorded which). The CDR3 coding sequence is TGTGCCAGCAGCTTAGTGCCCAGGACAAACACTGAAGCTTTCTTT. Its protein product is CASSLVPRTNTEAFF.